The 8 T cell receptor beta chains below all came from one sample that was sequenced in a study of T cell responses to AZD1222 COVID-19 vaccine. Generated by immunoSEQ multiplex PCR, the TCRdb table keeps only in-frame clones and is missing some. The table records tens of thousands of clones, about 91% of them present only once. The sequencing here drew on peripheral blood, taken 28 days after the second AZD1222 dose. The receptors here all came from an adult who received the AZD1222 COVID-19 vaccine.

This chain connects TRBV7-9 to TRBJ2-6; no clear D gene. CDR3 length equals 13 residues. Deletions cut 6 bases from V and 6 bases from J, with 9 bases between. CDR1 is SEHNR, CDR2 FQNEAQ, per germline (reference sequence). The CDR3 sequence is CASRTTSANVLTF. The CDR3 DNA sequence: TGTGCCAGCAGGACCACGTCGGCCAACGTCCTGACTTTC.

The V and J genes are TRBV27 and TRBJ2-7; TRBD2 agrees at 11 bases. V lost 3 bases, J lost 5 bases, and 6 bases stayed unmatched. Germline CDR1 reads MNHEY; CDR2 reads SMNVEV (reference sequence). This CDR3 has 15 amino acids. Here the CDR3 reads CASSFRGLAGHEQYF. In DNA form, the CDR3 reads TGTGCCAGCAGTTTCCGCGGACTAGCGGGCCACGAGCAGTACTTC.

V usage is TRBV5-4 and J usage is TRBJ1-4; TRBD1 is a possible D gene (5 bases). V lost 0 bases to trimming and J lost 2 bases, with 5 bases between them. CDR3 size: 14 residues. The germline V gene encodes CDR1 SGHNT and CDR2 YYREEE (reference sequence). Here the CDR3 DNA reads TGTGCCAGCAGCTTGGGACAGACTAATGAAAAACTGTTTTTT. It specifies CASSLGQTNEKLFF.

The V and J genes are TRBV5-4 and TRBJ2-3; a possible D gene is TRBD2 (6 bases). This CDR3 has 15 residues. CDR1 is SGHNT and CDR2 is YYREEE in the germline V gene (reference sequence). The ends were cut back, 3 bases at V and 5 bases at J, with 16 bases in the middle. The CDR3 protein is CASSSPSGEGDTQYF. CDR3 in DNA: TGTGCCAGCAGCTCCCCCTCGGGAGAGGGAGATACGCAGTATTTT. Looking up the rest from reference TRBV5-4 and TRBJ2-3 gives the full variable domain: ETGVTQSPTHLIKTRGQQVTLRCSSQSGHNTVSWYQQALGQGPQFIFQYYREEENGRGNFPPRFSGLQFPNYSSELNVNALELDDSALYLCASSSPSGEGDTQYFGPGTRLTVL.

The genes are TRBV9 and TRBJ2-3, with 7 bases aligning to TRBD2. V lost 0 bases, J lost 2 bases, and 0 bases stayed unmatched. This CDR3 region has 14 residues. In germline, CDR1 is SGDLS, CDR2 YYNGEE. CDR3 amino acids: CASSVGLATDTQYF. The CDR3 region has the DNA TGTGCCAGCAGCGTAGGACTAGCCACAGATACGCAGTATTTT.

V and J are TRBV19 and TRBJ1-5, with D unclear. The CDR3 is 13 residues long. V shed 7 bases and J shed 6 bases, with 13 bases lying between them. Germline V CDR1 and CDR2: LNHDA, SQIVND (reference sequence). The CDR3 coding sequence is TGTGCCAGTAACAAGGGAATCGGTCAGCCCCAGCATTTT. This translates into CASNKGIGQPQHF.

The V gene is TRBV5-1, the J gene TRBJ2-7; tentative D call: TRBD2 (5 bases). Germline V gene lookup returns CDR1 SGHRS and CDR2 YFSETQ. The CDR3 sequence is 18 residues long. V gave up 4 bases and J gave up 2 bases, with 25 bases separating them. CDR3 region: CASSLLINTGSGAYEQYF. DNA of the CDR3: TGCGCCAGCAGCCTACTCATTAATACGGGATCCGGCGCCTACGAGCAGTACTTC.

CDR3 residues: CASSLSAEKLFF. For the CDR3, the DNA is TGCGCCAGCAGCTTGTCGGCAGAAAAACTGTTTTTT. The chain uses TRBV5-1 and TRBJ1-4; D is unclear. This CDR3 is 12 amino acids long. The germline V gene has CDR1 SGHRS and CDR2 YFSETQ. Trimming took 1 base from V and 8 from J, leaving 6 bases between them.